A single sample is the source of the 31 T cell receptor beta chains below, sequenced in a study of T cells in pancreatic ductal adenocarcinoma (dated by TCRdb to 2015 to 2018). The pancreatic ductal adenocarcinoma patients who were selected had gone through surgery without receiving any neoadjuvant therapy. The library was produced with the immunoSEQ multiplex PCR assay. The clones in this table, taken by TCRdb from immuneACCESS, are in-frame only. Not every clone is retained; where verified, under half of the shortfall comes from an unresolved V gene, and the cause of the rest is unknown. Recorded for this sample are about 97,000 clones; 90% to 95% of them occurred a single time. The ten largest clones add up to roughly 3.1% of the sample. The sequenced material came from PBMCs. These receptors were taken from a human donor with pancreatic ductal adenocarcinoma.

This rearrangement joins TRBV27 to TRBJ2-3; no firm D call. Trimming shortened V by 1 base and J by 0 bases, and 11 bases separated the two germline ends. Germline CDR1 reads MNHEY; CDR2 reads SMNVEV (reference sequence). The CDR3 is 16 amino acids. Written as DNA, the CDR3 is TGTGCCAGCAGTTTATTCCCCCCCGTCAGCACAGATACGCAGTATTTT. Protein product: CASSLFPPVSTDTQYF.

V usage is TRBV6-5 and J usage is TRBJ1-4, with 7 bases fitting TRBD1. This CDR3 has 14 residues. The trim removed 5 bases at V and 4 bases at J, leaving 4 bases unmatched. Germline CDR1 is MNHEY and CDR2 is SVGAGI. The DNA of the CDR3 is TGTGCCAGCAGTCCCGGGACAGTTAATGAAAAACTGTTTTTT. Its translation is CASSPGTVNEKLFF.

In the case of this clone: Relative to the germline gene, one junction end is altered; a read error may explain this. J is TRBJ2-1 and V is TRBV19, with 7 bases that match TRBD2. The germline V gene encodes CDR1 LNHDA and CDR2 SQIVND (reference sequence). The CDR3 loop spans 11 amino acids. CDR3 amino acids: CASSSQTSLVF. DNA of the CDR3: TGTGCCAGTAGTTCCCAGACTAGCTTGGTCTTC.

The rearrangement joins TRBV28 to TRBJ2-7; 7 bases map to TRBD2. Germline V lookup: CDR1 MDHEN, CDR2 SYDVKM. This CDR3 spans 14 amino acids. The ends lost 6 bases at V and 3 bases at J; junction bases unmatched: 8. Here the CDR3 reads CASSPGPGGYEQYF. CDR3 nucleotides: TGTGCCAGCAGCCCGGGGCCGGGGGGCTACGAGCAGTACTTC.

The chain couples TRBV2 to TRBJ1-2; unclear D gene. The germline gives CDR1 SNHLY, CDR2 FYNNEI. The CDR3 has 13 residues. Trimming took off 3 bases at V and 8 bases at J, with 13 bases between the two ends. CDR3 amino acids: CASSEVPPGGYTF. The CDR3, as DNA: TGTGCCAGCAGTGAGGTACCCCCTGGCGGCTACACCTTC.

The gene calls are TRBV7-9 and TRBJ2-1, with TRBD2 matching over 14 bases. Germline trimming cut 7 bases from V and 7 bases from J; bases unmatched to any gene: 6. This CDR3 has 15 amino acids. Germline V gene data show CDR1 as SEHNR and CDR2 as FQNEAQ (reference sequence). The CDR3 loop is CASIGTSGRWNEQFF. Written as DNA, the CDR3 is TGTGCCAGCATCGGGACTAGCGGGAGATGGAATGAGCAGTTCTTC.

This rearrangement joins TRBV6-5 to TRBJ2-5, with D possibly TRBD1 on 5 matching bases. This CDR3 is 14 amino acids long. The V gene lost 8 bases and the J gene lost 9 bases, with 22 bases spanning the gap. The germline CDR1 and CDR2 sequences are MNHEY and SVGAGI. For the CDR3, the DNA is TGTGCCAGCTGGGGCAGGGTTGTAGGATCGGCCCAGTACTTC. Protein product: CASWGRVVGSAQYF.

The chain recombines TRBV4-3 with TRBJ2-7; 11 nucleotides agree with TRBD2. Trimming at V came to 0 bases and at J to 3 bases, leaving 1 base not matched to a gene. The germline V gene encodes CDR1 LGHNA and CDR2 YSLEER. The CDR3 has 15 amino acids. The CDR3 region has the DNA TGCGCCAGCAGCCAAGAGACTAGCGGGAACTACGAGCAGTACTTC. It specifies CASSQETSGNYEQYF.

V and J are TRBV5-5 and TRBJ1-4; the match to TRBD1 covers 9 bases. CDR3 length: 15 amino acids. V dropped 4 bases and J dropped 8; count of bases not matched to a gene: 9. Germline-derived CDR1 and CDR2 are SGHKS and YYEKEE (reference sequence). The CDR3 DNA follows: TGTGCCAGCAGCCCTCCGGGACAGGGTCGCGAAAAACTGTTTTTT. It encodes CASSPPGQGREKLFF.

This clone has just one count. The chain uses TRBV7-9 and TRBJ2-1; 13 bases agree with TRBD2. V lost 5 bases to trimming and J lost 10 bases; unmatched junction nucleotides: 11. This CDR3 spans 16 amino acids. The V gene's germline CDR1 is SEHNR and CDR2 FQNEAQ (reference sequence). The CDR3 protein is CASSPRTSGSLTEQFF. CDR3 DNA sequence: TGTGCCAGCAGCCCTAGGACTAGCGGGAGTTTGACCGAGCAGTTCTTC.

The chain's CDR3 is CAWNGGQYYNEQFF. CDR3 DNA sequence: TGTGCCTGGAACGGGGGACAGTATTACAATGAGCAGTTCTTC. The chain uses TRBV30 and TRBJ2-1, with a tentative D call TRBD1 (7 bases). Per germline, CDR1 GTSNPN and CDR2 SVGIG (reference sequence). The CDR3 is made up of 14 amino acids. V lost 4 bases, J lost 4 bases, and 14 bases lay in between.

The chain employs TRBV28 and TRBJ1-5; the match to TRBD1 covers 7 bases. Trimming cost V 2 bases and J 5 bases; bases outside gene matches: 6. The germline V gene has CDR1 MDHEN and CDR2 SYDVKM. The CDR3 contains 15 residues. CDR3 sequence (DNA): TGTGCCAGCAGTTTAATAGGGACAGCTTATCAGCCCCAGCATTTT. It encodes CASSLIGTAYQPQHF.

In DNA, the CDR3 is TGTGCCAGCAGAAACTCCCCAGGGGAGCGGGAGACCGATACGCAGTATTTT. This sequence encodes CASRNSPGERETDTQYF. The gene calls are TRBV5-7 and TRBJ2-3, with 8 bases that match TRBD2. TRBV5-7 is sorted into the ORF group, with uncertain function. With 5 bases clipped from V and 6 bases from J, the junction kept 17 bases outside the gene matches. The CDR3 is made up of 17 amino acids.

The chain links TRBV7-7 to TRBJ2-1, with TRBD2 matching 13 bases. The germline gives CDR1 SSHAT, CDR2 FNYEAQ (reference sequence). This CDR3 is built from 15 residues. Germline trimming cut 5 bases from V and 6 bases from J; bases unmatched to any gene: 4. The CDR3 nucleotides read TGTGCCAGCAGCCGGACTAGCGGGAGTTCCAATGAGCAGTTCTTC. Protein sequence: CASSRTSGSSNEQFF.

The chain employs TRBV7-2 and TRBJ2-5; D is possibly TRBD1 (6 bases). The CDR3 extends over 15 amino acids. The V and J ends lost 5 bases and 2 bases respectively, with 15 bases between them. Germline CDR1 reads SGHTA; CDR2 reads FQGNSA. In DNA form, the CDR3 reads TGTGCCAGCAGCATACGCGCCGGACAGCAAGAGACCCAGTACTTC. Protein sequence: CASSIRAGQQETQYF.

The chain uses TRBV2 and TRBJ2-1; 14 positions agree with TRBD2. The trim removed 8 bases at V and 7 bases at J, leaving 4 bases unmatched. Germline CDR1 and CDR2: SNHLY and FYNNEI. The CDR3 contains 14 residues. For the CDR3, the DNA is TGTGCCAGCGGACTAGCGGGAGGAGTGAATGAGCAGTTCTTC. Translating it yields CASGLAGGVNEQFF.

CDR3 in DNA: TGTGCCATCAGCCGGGACAGGGGGCAGAACACCGGGGAGCTGTTTTTT. Protein: CAISRDRGQNTGELFF. The chain couples TRBV10-3 to TRBJ2-2; 12 bases agree with TRBD1. Germline assignment: CDR1 ENHRY and CDR2 SYGVKD. V shed 6 bases, J shed 1 base, and the junction held 3 bases outside the gene matches. The CDR3 is made up of 16 amino acids.

The chain uses TRBV2 and TRBJ2-5, with 7 bases fitting TRBD1. The CDR3 is 14 amino acids. J was trimmed by 2 bases and V by 5 bases; bases with no gene match: 5. Germline CDR1 SNHLY, CDR2 FYNNEI. CDR3 DNA sequence: TGTGCCAGCAGTTTGGGGACAGCTCAAGAGACCCAGTACTTC. It yields the protein CASSLGTAQETQYF. Together with reference TRBV2 and TRBJ2-5, the CDR3 gives the full variable domain: EPEVTQTPSHQVTQMGQEVILRCVPISNHLYFYWYRQILGQKVEFLVSFYNNEISEKSEIFDDQFSVERPDGSNFTLKIRSTKLEDSAMYFCASSLGTAQETQYFGPGTRLLVL.

V is TRBV19 and J is TRBJ1-1, with 7 bases aligning to TRBD1. Germline values: CDR1 LNHDA, CDR2 SQIVND (reference sequence). The trim removed 5 bases at V and 6 bases at J, leaving 12 bases unmatched. The length of the CDR3 is 15 residues. The DNA for the CDR3 is TGTGCCAGTAGTTACCCTACAGGGGTGGGTCCTGAAGCTTTCTTT. It codes for CASSYPTGVGPEAFF.

The rearrangement links TRBV9 to TRBJ2-7; 8 bases line up with TRBD2. V dropped 4 bases and J dropped 5; count of bases not matched to a gene: 5. This CDR3 comprises 13 residues. Germline assignment: CDR1 SGDLS and CDR2 YYNGEE. CDR3 sequence reads: CASSLSGRDEQYF. The CDR3 DNA follows: TGTGCCAGCAGCCTAAGCGGGAGAGACGAGCAGTACTTC.

The rearrangement joins TRBV6-5 to TRBJ2-1, with 14 positions matching TRBD2. J gave up 6 bases and V 6 bases, and 4 bases lay outside the gene matches. Germline V CDR1 and CDR2: MNHEY, SVGAGI. The CDR3 runs 15 residues. The CDR3 bases are TGTGCCAGCAGGAAAGGACTAGCGGGAGGCAATGAGCAGTTCTTC. Residues: CASRKGLAGGNEQFF.

This clone was picked up one time. J is TRBJ2-7 and V is TRBV4-1; 8 bases agree with TRBD2. There are 14 residues in the CDR3. Losses at the gene ends were 2 bases for V and 2 bases for J; bases not matched to a gene: 2. The germline gives CDR1 MGHRA, CDR2 YSYEKL. The CDR3: CASSQREGTYEQYF. CDR3 DNA: TGCGCCAGCAGCCAACGGGAGGGCACCTACGAGCAGTACTTC.

The chain carries TRBV6-4 and TRBJ2-2; TRBD1 aligns across 9 bases. The CDR3 has 14 amino acids. Unmatched junction bases numbered 4, after V lost 10 bases and J lost 1 base. The germline V gene encodes CDR1 MRHNA and CDR2 SNTAGT. The DNA for the CDR3 is TGTGCCACTCGGGGACAGGGGAACACCGGGGAGCTGTTTTTT. This translates into CATRGQGNTGELFF.

This clone was counted only a few times. The J gene is TRBJ1-5, the V gene TRBV6-5; D is unresolved. From germline, CDR1 is MNHEY and CDR2 SVGAGI. The CDR3 extends over 15 amino acids. V shed 6 bases and J shed 6 bases, with 18 bases lying between them. The DNA of the CDR3 is TGTGCCAGCAGCTGTTGGGTCCCTGCAGGTCAGCCCCAGCATTTT. Translation gives CASSCWVPAGQPQHF.

The chain recombines TRBV9 with TRBJ2-1; 7 nucleotides line up with TRBD1. The V gene's germline CDR1 is SGDLS and CDR2 YYNGEE. The V gene end was trimmed by 5 bases and the J gene end by 3 bases; junction bases not matched to a gene: 8. The CDR3 length is 15 residues. CDR3 in DNA: TGTGCCAGCAGTGCACCGTGGGACAGCTACAATGAGCAGTTCTTC. Amino acids: CASSAPWDSYNEQFF.

The V call is TRBV7-2, the J call TRBJ2-5; the match to TRBD1 covers 11 bases. CDR1 and CDR2 (germline): SGHTA, FQGNSA. J gave up 4 bases and V 1 base, and 2 bases lay outside the gene matches. CDR3 size: 15 residues. CDR3 DNA sequence: TGTGCCAGCAGCTTAGGGGGGACAGGGGGAGAGACCCAGTACTTC. This gives the protein CASSLGGTGGETQYF.

V and J are TRBV28 and TRBJ2-7; possibly TRBD2 for D (6 bases). CDR3 length: 13 amino acids. Germline CDR1 MDHEN, CDR2 SYDVKM. The ends were cut back, 8 bases at V and 2 bases at J, with 13 bases in the middle. CDR3 protein: CASGNGGTYEQYF. The CDR3, as DNA: TGTGCCAGCGGAAACGGCGGGACCTACGAGCAGTACTTC.

The rearrangement uses TRBV11-2 and TRBJ2-7; 8 bases agree with TRBD1. Germline-derived CDR1 and CDR2 are SGHAT and FQNNGV. CDR3 length equals 15 residues. J lost 1 base, V lost 3 bases, and 5 bases had no gene match. The CDR3 region has the DNA TGTGCCAGCAGCTTTGGGACAGGAGGTTCCTACGAGCAGTACTTC. Protein sequence: CASSFGTGGSYEQYF.

The rearrangement uses TRBV28 and TRBJ2-7; D call uncertain. Germline V gene data show CDR1 as MDHEN and CDR2 as SYDVKM. V shed 4 bases and J shed 2 bases, with 6 bases lying between them. The CDR3 covers 12 residues. CDR3 residues: CASSSHPYEQYF. Written as DNA, the CDR3 is TGTGCCAGCAGTTCCCATCCCTACGAGCAGTACTTC.

The table lists this clone with a count of one. The chain joins TRBV27 to TRBJ2-3; D is undetermined. This CDR3 is built from 13 residues. Trimming removed 2 bases at V and 2 bases at J, with 5 bases between. From germline, CDR1 is MNHEY and CDR2 SMNVEV (reference sequence). CDR3 region: CASSLAITDTQYF. For the CDR3, the DNA is TGTGCCAGCAGTTTAGCGATCACAGATACGCAGTATTTT.

This clone was observed a single time. The J gene is TRBJ2-1, the V gene TRBV5-6, with TRBD1 matching 7 bases. The CDR3 totals 16 residues. CDR1 is SGHDT and CDR2 is YYEEEE in the germline V gene. Losses at the gene ends were 4 bases for V and 0 bases for J; bases not matched to a gene: 7. The CDR3 protein is CASSLHRGSSYNEQFF. In nucleotides, the CDR3 is TGTGCCAGCAGCCTCCACAGGGGCAGCTCCTACAATGAGCAGTTCTTC.